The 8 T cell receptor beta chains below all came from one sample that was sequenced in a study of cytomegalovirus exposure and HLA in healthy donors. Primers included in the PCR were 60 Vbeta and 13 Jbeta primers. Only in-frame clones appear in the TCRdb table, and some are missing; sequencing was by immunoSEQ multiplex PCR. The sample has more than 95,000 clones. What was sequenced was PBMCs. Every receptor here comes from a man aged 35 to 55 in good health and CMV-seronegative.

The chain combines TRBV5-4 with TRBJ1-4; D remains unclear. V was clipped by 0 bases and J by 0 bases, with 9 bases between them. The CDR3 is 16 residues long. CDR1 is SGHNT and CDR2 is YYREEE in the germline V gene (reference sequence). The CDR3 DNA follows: TGTGCCAGCAGCTTGGGTCCCCTTGCAACTAATGAAAAACTGTTTTTT. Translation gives CASSLGPLATNEKLFF. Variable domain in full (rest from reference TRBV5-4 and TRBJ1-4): ETGVTQSPTHLIKTRGQQVTLRCSSQSGHNTVSWYQQALGQGPQFIFQYYREEENGRGNFPPRFSGLQFPNYSSELNVNALELDDSALYLCASSLGPLATNEKLFFGSGTQLSVL.

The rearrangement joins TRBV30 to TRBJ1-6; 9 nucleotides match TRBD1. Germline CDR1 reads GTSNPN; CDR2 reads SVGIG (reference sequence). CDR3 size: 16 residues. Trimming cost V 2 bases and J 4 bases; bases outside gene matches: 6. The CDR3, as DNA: TGTGCCTGGAGTACCTCGACAGGGGGTTATAATTCACCCCTCCACTTT. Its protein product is CAWSTSTGGYNSPLHF.

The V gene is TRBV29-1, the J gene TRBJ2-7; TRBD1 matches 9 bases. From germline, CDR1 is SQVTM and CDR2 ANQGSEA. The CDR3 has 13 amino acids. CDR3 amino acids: CGSRTGDSYEQYF. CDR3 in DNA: TGCGGCTCACGGACAGGGGACTCCTACGAGCAGTACTTC.

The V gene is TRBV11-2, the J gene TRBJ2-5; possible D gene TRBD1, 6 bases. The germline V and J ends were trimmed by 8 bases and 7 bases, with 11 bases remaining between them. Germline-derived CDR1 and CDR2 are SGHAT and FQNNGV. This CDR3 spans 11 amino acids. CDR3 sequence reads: CASGRGGTQYF. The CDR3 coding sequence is TGTGCCAGCGGTCGAGGGGGGACCCAGTACTTC.

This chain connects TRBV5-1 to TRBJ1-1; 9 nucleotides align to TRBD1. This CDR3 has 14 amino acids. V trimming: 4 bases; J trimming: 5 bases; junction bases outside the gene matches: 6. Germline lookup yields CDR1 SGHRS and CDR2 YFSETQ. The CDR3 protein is CASSPGQGWTEAFF. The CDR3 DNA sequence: TGCGCCAGCAGCCCAGGACAGGGGTGGACTGAAGCTTTCTTT.

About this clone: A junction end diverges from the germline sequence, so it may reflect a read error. The CDR3 region has the DNA TGTGCCAGCACCTTAGACAGGGGGAGCACAGATACGCAGTATTTT. It specifies CASTLDRGSTDTQYF. This chain uses TRBV11-2 with TRBJ2-3, with 9 bases that match TRBD1. Germline-derived CDR1 and CDR2 are SGHAT and FQNNGV. The CDR3 is made up of 15 amino acids.

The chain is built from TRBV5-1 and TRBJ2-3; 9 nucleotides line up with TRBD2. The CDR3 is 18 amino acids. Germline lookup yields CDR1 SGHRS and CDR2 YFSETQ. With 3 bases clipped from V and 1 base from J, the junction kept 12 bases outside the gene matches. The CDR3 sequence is CASSSGASGTMGTDTQYF. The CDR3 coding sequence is TGCGCCAGCAGCTCCGGGGCTAGCGGGACCATGGGCACAGATACGCAGTATTTT.

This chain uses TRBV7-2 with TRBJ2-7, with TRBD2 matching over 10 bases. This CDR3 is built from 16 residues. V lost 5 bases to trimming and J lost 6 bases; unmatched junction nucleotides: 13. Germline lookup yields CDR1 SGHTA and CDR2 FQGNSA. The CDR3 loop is CASSPTASGRTSEQYF. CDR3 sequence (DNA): TGTGCCAGCAGCCCGACCGCTAGCGGGAGAACTAGCGAGCAGTACTTC.